This passage covers 9 T cell receptor beta chains from one sample sequenced in a study of cytomegalovirus exposure and HLA in healthy donors. The PCR used 60 Vbeta and 13 Jbeta primers. TCRdb's table, derived via immunoSEQ multiplex PCR, lists solely in-frame clones and lacks some. Of 80,000 to 95,000 clones listed, about 85% are singletons. Material for sequencing was PBMCs. These TCRs come from a woman aged 40 to 49 in good health and CMV-seropositive.

The chain joins TRBV27 to TRBJ2-1; D gene unclear. Trimming shortened V by 2 bases and J by 8 bases, and 10 bases separated the two germline ends. The CDR3 sequence is 13 residues long. CDR1 is MNHEY and CDR2 is SMNVEV in the germline V gene (reference sequence). The CDR3 protein is CASSLDARYEQFF. In DNA form, the CDR3 reads TGTGCCAGCAGTTTAGATGCGCGCTATGAGCAGTTCTTC.

The chain carries TRBV11-2 and TRBJ1-2; D is perhaps TRBD1 (6 bases). V lost 5 bases, J lost 7 bases, and 14 bases lay in between. The CDR3 spans 13 residues. Germline CDR1 reads SGHAT; CDR2 reads FQNNGV. The CDR3: CASSPRTAGGYTF. The CDR3 DNA sequence: TGTGCCAGCAGCCCACGGACAGCCGGTGGCTACACCTTC.

CDR3 bases: TGCGCCAGCAGTAGGGGCACCCTCTACGAGCAGTACTTC. This encodes CASSRGTLYEQYF. The J gene is TRBJ2-7, the V gene TRBV5-1; a possible D gene is TRBD1 (5 bases). CDR1 is SGHRS, CDR2 YFSETQ, per germline. Trimming removed 5 bases from V and 3 bases from J, with 12 bases in between. The CDR3 is 13 amino acids.

This clone has only a few counts. The rearrangement links TRBV18 to TRBJ2-7; 11 nucleotides line up with TRBD2. After removal of 6 bases from V and 4 bases from J, the junction contained 5 bases not matched to a gene. The CDR3 extends over 14 amino acids. Germline V CDR1 and CDR2: KGHSH, LQKENI. CDR3 protein: CASSSGTSGYEQYF. The CDR3 nucleotides are TGTGCCAGCTCGTCCGGGACTAGCGGTTACGAGCAGTACTTC.

The V gene is TRBV9, the J gene TRBJ2-1, with 10 nucleotides matching TRBD2. CDR1 SGDLS and CDR2 YYNGEE come from the germline V gene. The CDR3 runs to 19 residues. V lost 0 bases and J lost 1; bases outside the gene matches: 10. CDR3 loop: CASSVGGGGLASSYNEQFF. The CDR3 DNA follows: TGTGCCAGCAGCGTAGGAGGGGGGGGACTAGCGAGTTCCTACAATGAGCAGTTCTTC.

The chain links TRBV7-9 to TRBJ1-2; tentative D call: TRBD1 (5 bases). The germline gives CDR1 SEHNR, CDR2 FQNEAQ (reference sequence). The CDR3 has 14 amino acids. With 5 bases removed from V and 1 base from J, the gap between germline ends came to 11 bases. The CDR3 DNA reads as TGTGCCAGCAGCCTGGGACTGCTTAACTATGGCTACACCTTC. This translates into CASSLGLLNYGYTF.

The V gene is TRBV7-8, the J gene TRBJ1-1; 7 bases match TRBD1. The J segment lost 1 base and the V segment lost 4 bases, leaving 9 bases of the junction unmatched. The CDR3 is made up of 16 amino acids. Germline V gene lookup returns CDR1 SGHVS and CDR2 FQNEAQ. Here the CDR3 DNA reads TGTGCCAGCAGCTCGCGGACAGGTGTGTGGAACACTGAAGCTTTCTTT. Translation gives CASSSRTGVWNTEAFF.

The chain has TRBV2 and TRBJ1-2; 10 bases line up with TRBD1. The CDR3 covers 14 residues. From germline, CDR1 is SNHLY and CDR2 FYNNEI. V was pared by 6 bases and J by 2 bases, with 3 bases of the junction left unmatched. CDR3 residues: CASSRDRGNYGYTF. Here the CDR3 DNA reads TGTGCCAGCAGCCGGGACAGGGGAAACTATGGCTACACCTTC. The variable domain in full, with the rest retrieved from reference TRBV2 and TRBJ1-2, is EPEVTQTPSHQVTQMGQEVILRCVPISNHLYFYWYRQILGQKVEFLVSFYNNEISEKSEIFDDQFSVERPDGSNFTLKIRSTKLEDSAMYFCASSRDRGNYGYTFGSGTRLTVV.

This clone turned up a few times. The chain carries TRBV28 and TRBJ1-2, with a possible D match to TRBD1 (6 bases). Deletions cut 4 bases from V and 1 base from J, with 13 bases between. Per germline, CDR1 MDHEN and CDR2 SYDVKM. The CDR3 is 15 residues long. CDR3 sequence (DNA): TGTGCCAGCAGTTCTGACAGGAGCTTTAACTATGGCTACACCTTC. It is translated as CASSSDRSFNYGYTF.